This T cell receptor beta chain was captured in a study of cytomegalovirus exposure and HLA in healthy donors. Study observations and caveats: In most subjects, TCR beta sequences reportedly gave accurate predictions of HLA-A and HLA-B alleles.

To note about this clone: Antigen unknown.

In the PCR, 60 Vbeta and 13 Jbeta primers were used. Sequencing used immunoSEQ multiplex PCR; TCRdb keeps in-frame clones, though not all of them. This table holds 75,000 to 95,000 clones, roughly 63% found once. The sequenced sample consisted of PBMCs. The clonotype comes from a woman in her 30s in good health and CMV-seronegative.

The CDR3 coding sequence is TGTGCCAGCAGTGTGGAGGGTCGGGATACGCAGTATTTT. As protein: CASSVEGRDTQYF. V usage is TRBV2 and J usage is TRBJ2-3; possible D gene TRBD2, 6 bases. V was cut by 4 bases and J by 6 bases, with 11 bases left in between. CDR1 is SNHLY, CDR2 FYNNEI, per germline. The CDR3 extends over 13 amino acids.